These 23 T cell receptor beta chains originate from one sample sequenced in a study of beta chain features in type 1 diabetes. All of the isolated RNA was reverse transcribed, so expressed TCRB transcripts were sequenced. Sequencing used immunoSEQ multiplex PCR; TCRdb keeps in-frame clones, though not all of them. The table includes approximately 200,000 clones, over 8.5% detected once. The sample was naive CD4+ T cells from blood. The receptor source for this set is a woman between 18 and 29 years old in good health.

This clone has just a few counts. The chain joins TRBV6-5 to TRBJ2-7; D ambiguous. The V and J ends lost 4 bases and 1 base respectively, with 5 bases between them. The germline V gene encodes CDR1 MNHEY and CDR2 SVGAGI. CDR3 length: 12 residues. CDR3 nucleotides: TGTGCCAGCAGTTCCGAGTCCTACGAGCAGTACTTC. The encoded protein is CASSSESYEQYF.

The chain couples TRBV18 to TRBJ2-7, with a weak D call TRBD1 (5 bases). Trimming cost V 4 bases and J 6 bases, with 10 bases left between them. The germline V gene has CDR1 KGHSH and CDR2 LQKENI. This CDR3 is 12 amino acids long. The CDR3 here is CASSLRGSEQYF. CDR3 DNA: TGTGCCAGCTCACTTAGGGGTAGCGAGCAGTACTTC.

The rearrangement joins TRBV19 to TRBJ1-2, with TRBD1 matching over 8 bases. This CDR3 comprises 14 residues. V was clipped by 7 bases and J by 8 bases; unmatched bases: 12. Germline CDR1 LNHDA, CDR2 SQIVND (reference sequence). For the CDR3, the DNA is TGTGCCAGTACCCCGGACAGGGCCTCGGGGGGCTACACCTTC. Translating gives CASTPDRASGGYTF.

This clone was seen a few times. The chain carries TRBV4-1 and TRBJ2-2; maybe TRBD1 (5 bases). This CDR3 has 14 residues. Germline CDR1 and CDR2: MGHRA and YSYEKL. V lost 0 bases to trimming and J lost 6 bases, with 8 bases between them. CDR3 in amino acids: CASSQDRVPGELFF. The CDR3, as DNA: TGCGCCAGCAGCCAAGACAGGGTTCCCGGGGAGCTGTTTTTT.

Only a few counts were recorded for this clone. Other DNA sequences in the same sample also yield this CDR3. The CDR3 spells CAISESGLGYSNQPQHF. As DNA, the CDR3 is TGTGCCATCAGTGAGTCGGGGCTGGGTTATAGCAATCAGCCCCAGCATTTT. This rearrangement joins TRBV10-3 to TRBJ1-5; TRBD1 is a possible D gene (5 bases). Germline V gene lookup returns CDR1 ENHRY and CDR2 SYGVKD. V dropped 0 bases and J dropped 0 bases, with 12 bases sitting between them. This CDR3 comprises 17 residues.

The chain combines TRBV7-9 with TRBJ2-1; TRBD1 might be the D (5 bases). The CDR3 length is 12 residues. The V and J ends lost 1 base and 9 bases respectively, with 7 bases between them. From germline, CDR1 is SEHNR and CDR2 FQNEAQ (reference sequence). CDR3 coding DNA: TGTGCCAGCAGCTTAGAGGGGATTGAGCAGTTCTTC. Its translation: CASSLEGIEQFF. Using reference TRBV7-9 and TRBJ2-1 for the parts outside the CDR3, the full variable domain is DTGVSQNPRHKITKRGQNVTFRCDPISEHNRLYWYRQTLGQGPEFLTYFQNEAQLEKSRLLSDRFSAERPKGSFSTLEIQRTEQGDSAMYLCASSLEGIEQFFGPGTRLTVL.

This clone was recorded at least ten times. The chain employs TRBV29-1 and TRBJ2-7, with a tentative D call TRBD1 (5 bases). Trimming stripped 2 bases from V and 2 bases from J, with 7 bases between. Germline V lookup: CDR1 SQVTM, CDR2 ANQGSEA. This CDR3 comprises 12 residues. The CDR3 region is CSVETGPYEQYF. The CDR3 DNA follows: TGCAGCGTTGAAACAGGTCCCTACGAGCAGTACTTC.

The chain combines TRBV10-3 with TRBJ1-2, with D possibly matching TRBD1 (5 bases). V lost 4 bases to trimming and J lost 4 bases, with 16 bases between them. The CDR3 extends over 15 amino acids. Germline CDR1 reads ENHRY; CDR2 reads SYGVKD. CDR3 in amino acids: CAISGGGIEIYGYTF. The CDR3 bases are TGTGCCATCAGTGGCGGGGGGATCGAAATCTATGGCTACACCTTC.

This clone occurred a few times. The rearrangement joins TRBV29-1 to TRBJ2-3; TRBD1 is a possible D gene (6 bases). This CDR3 is 14 amino acids long. V was cut by 3 bases and J by 1 base, with 11 bases left in between. CDR1 is SQVTM and CDR2 is ANQGSEA in the germline V gene. In DNA, the CDR3 is TGCAGCGTTGATATGGCAGGGGGCACAGATACGCAGTATTTT. It is translated as CSVDMAGGTDTQYF.

The V and J genes are TRBV5-1 and TRBJ2-3, with 8 bases lining up with TRBD1. With V trimmed by 9 bases and J by 6 bases, 9 bases remained unmatched. CDR1 and CDR2 from the germline V gene are SGHRS and YFSETQ. The CDR3 consists of 13 residues. The CDR3: CATGGQDADTQYF. The CDR3 DNA reads TGCGCCACCGGGGGACAGGACGCCGATACGCAGTATTTT.

This clone turned up a few times. This rearrangement joins TRBV6-5 to TRBJ2-7, with TRBD1 matching over 7 bases. In germline, CDR1 is MNHEY, CDR2 SVGAGI. The V gene end was trimmed by 0 bases and the J gene end by 2 bases; junction bases not matched to a gene: 4. The CDR3 has 15 amino acids. The CDR3 nucleotides read TGTGCCAGCAGTTACTCAGGGGGCGCCCCCTACGAGCAGTACTTC. Its protein is CASSYSGGAPYEQYF.

This clone was found a few times. The V gene is TRBV5-1, the J gene TRBJ2-1; 7 bases fit TRBD2. The junction had 7 bases not matched to a gene; V was cut back by 0 bases and J by 4 bases. The CDR3 covers 16 residues. Germline V gene sequence: CDR1 SGHRS, CDR2 YFSETQ. The CDR3 DNA reads TGCGCCAGCAGCTTGGCCGGAGCGGGGAGGTACAATGAGCAGTTCTTC. This sequence encodes CASSLAGAGRYNEQFF.

The chain joins TRBV9 to TRBJ1-6, with 9 bases fitting TRBD1. In germline, CDR1 is SGDLS, CDR2 YYNGEE. The J segment lost 8 bases and the V segment lost 3 bases, leaving 6 bases of the junction unmatched. The CDR3 sequence is 15 residues long. As DNA, the CDR3 is TGTGCCAGCAGCGCGAGGACAGGGGCAGATTCACCCCTCCACTTT. Translating it yields CASSARTGADSPLHF.

This clone was detected only a few times. The chain combines TRBV19 with TRBJ2-6; TRBD2 is a possible D gene (6 bases). CDR3 size: 16 residues. Germline CDR1 is LNHDA and CDR2 is SQIVND (reference sequence). The V end was cut by 5 bases, the J end by 2 bases, with 13 bases between. The CDR3 reads CASSVFGGTGANVLTF. DNA of the CDR3: TGTGCCAGTAGTGTCTTTGGGGGGACTGGGGCCAACGTCCTGACTTTC.

This clone was counted only a few times. The rearrangement joins TRBV12-5 to TRBJ2-2, with 9 bases that match TRBD1. CDR3 size: 19 residues. Trimming at V came to 3 bases and at J to 2 bases, leaving 13 bases not matched to a gene. Germline CDR1 is LGHNT and CDR2 is FRNRAP. Written as DNA, the CDR3 is TGTGCTAGTGGTTTCCCCCTCCGACCGGGACAGGGTAACACCGGGGAGCTGTTTTTT. Translating it yields CASGFPLRPGQGNTGELFF.

There are a few counts of this clone. The chain uses TRBV29-1 and TRBJ1-2, with 8 bases fitting TRBD1. V dropped 7 bases and J dropped 12; count of bases not matched to a gene: 7. The CDR3 runs to 10 residues. CDR1 is SQVTM, CDR2 ANQGSEA, per germline. For the CDR3, the DNA is TGCAGCGCCGGACAGGGAAGGGACACCTTC. It translates to CSAGQGRDTF.

V and J are TRBV7-2 and TRBJ2-1; D is uncertain. The germline CDR1 and CDR2 sequences are SGHTA and FQGNSA. The germline V and J ends were trimmed by 3 bases and 3 bases, with 12 bases remaining between them. This CDR3 region has 15 residues. The CDR3 is CASSLGPHLYNEQFF. Written as DNA, the CDR3 is TGTGCCAGCAGCTTGGGCCCACACCTCTACAATGAGCAGTTCTTC.

In its sample, this clone was seen many times. V usage is TRBV4-1 and J usage is TRBJ1-4; TRBD1 agrees at 9 bases. Losses at the gene ends were 3 bases for V and 4 bases for J; bases not matched to a gene: 6. In germline, CDR1 is MGHRA, CDR2 YSYEKL. The CDR3 has 16 amino acids. CDR3 sequence (DNA): TGCGCCAGCAGCCAGTTCCCGGGACAGGGTAATGAAAAACTGTTTTTT. It codes for CASSQFPGQGNEKLFF.

The chain is built from TRBV5-1 and TRBJ2-7, with a tentative D call TRBD2 (6 bases). Looked up from germline, CDR1 is SGHRS and CDR2 is YFSETQ. CDR3 length equals 14 residues. V was clipped by 1 base and J by 5 bases, with 13 bases between them. CDR3 protein: CASSLSGPSDEQYF. DNA for the CDR3: TGCGCCAGCAGCTTGAGCGGGCCCTCGGACGAGCAGTACTTC.

This clone came up a few times. The chain couples TRBV2 to TRBJ2-7, with 9 bases aligning to TRBD1. The CDR3 is made up of 13 amino acids. Trimming at V came to 10 bases and at J to 0 bases, leaving 4 bases not matched to a gene. CDR1 is SNHLY, CDR2 FYNNEI, per germline. This CDR3 reads CATSTGGSYEQYF. CDR3 in DNA: TGTGCCACTTCGACAGGGGGCTCCTACGAGCAGTACTTC.

V gene TRBV9 combines with J gene TRBJ1-2, with D perhaps matching TRBD1 (5 bases). V lost 0 bases, J lost 8 bases, and 14 bases lay in between. Germline assignment: CDR1 SGDLS and CDR2 YYNGEE. This CDR3 is 14 amino acids long. The CDR3: CASSVGDSLGGYTF. For the CDR3, the DNA is TGTGCCAGCAGCGTAGGCGACAGCCTGGGCGGCTACACCTTC.

The chain recombines TRBV19 with TRBJ2-5; a weak D match, TRBD2 (5 bases). V gave up 6 bases and J gave up 1 base, with 9 bases separating them. The CDR3 has 13 residues. Germline loops: CDR1 LNHDA, CDR2 SQIVND (reference sequence). This CDR3 reads CASSGVPQETQYF. The DNA for the CDR3 is TGTGCCAGTAGCGGGGTCCCCCAAGAGACCCAGTACTTC.

The rearrangement uses TRBV7-9 and TRBJ2-5, with TRBD2 matching 7 bases. Germline V gene sequence: CDR1 SEHNR, CDR2 FQNEAQ (reference sequence). The CDR3 loop spans 15 amino acids. V lost 3 bases to trimming and J lost 1 base; unmatched junction nucleotides: 5. DNA for the CDR3: TGTGCCAGCAGCTTTAGAGCGGGGCTCCAAGAGACCCAGTACTTC. Translation: CASSFRAGLQETQYF.